Below are 10 T cell receptor beta chains sequenced from a single sample in a study of blood T cell repertoires in COVID-19. Profiled with immunoSEQ multiplex PCR; TCRdb holds only in-frame clones, not every one. The sample gives around 97,000 clones, 75% to 90% of which show up once; under 15% is in the top ten. Source material: peripheral blood. The receptors here all came from a human donor in a cohort sampled during active or convalescent COVID-19.

The chain combines TRBV2 with TRBJ2-7; 8 positions agree with TRBD1. Germline CDR1 and CDR2: SNHLY and FYNNEI. The CDR3 sequence is 15 residues long. Trimming cost V 6 bases and J 2 bases; bases outside gene matches: 9. The CDR3 bases are TGTGCCAGCAGCGCCGGGACAGGCCTTACCTACGAGCAGTACTTC. Protein: CASSAGTGLTYEQYF.

V and J are TRBV2 and TRBJ1-6; 7 bases map to TRBD1. The length of the CDR3 is 13 residues. J lost 9 bases, V lost 7 bases, and 6 bases had no gene match. Germline V gene sequence: CDR1 SNHLY, CDR2 FYNNEI. This CDR3 is CASMVRGLSPLHF. CDR3 in DNA: TGTGCCAGCATGGTAAGGGGGCTTTCACCCCTCCACTTT. Looking up the rest from reference TRBV2 and TRBJ1-6 gives the full variable domain: EPEVTQTPSHQVTQMGQEVILRCVPISNHLYFYWYRQILGQKVEFLVSFYNNEISEKSEIFDDQFSVERPDGSNFTLKIRSTKLEDSAMYFCASMVRGLSPLHFGNGTRLTVT.

The chain employs TRBV3-1 (or the pseudogene TRBV3-2) and TRBJ2-5, with 11 bases matching TRBD1. J was trimmed by 2 bases and V by 3 bases; bases with no gene match: 5. Germline assignment: CDR1 LGHDT and CDR2 YNNKEL (reference sequence). The CDR3 is 16 amino acids. Here the CDR3 reads CASSQPRDRGQETQYF. As DNA, the CDR3 is TGTGCCAGCAGCCAGCCCCGGGACAGGGGGCAAGAGACCCAGTACTTC.

This clone was seen a single time. This chain joins TRBV2 and TRBJ2-3, with 7 nucleotides matching TRBD2. This CDR3 is built from 14 residues. CDR1 SNHLY and CDR2 FYNNEI come from the germline V gene. Trimming took 8 bases from V and 4 from J; bases not matched to a gene: 9. The CDR3: CASGGLIGADTQYF. The CDR3 nucleotides are TGTGCCAGCGGGGGACTAATCGGAGCAGATACGCAGTATTTT.

The chain joins TRBV6-6 to TRBJ1-1; a weak D match, TRBD1 (5 bases). The germline gives CDR1 MNHNY, CDR2 SVGAGI (reference sequence). Trimming cost V 6 bases and J 4 bases, with 12 bases left between them. The CDR3 totals 13 residues. CDR3 in amino acids: CASSLRVSTEAFF. The CDR3 DNA follows: TGTGCCAGCAGCCTCAGGGTGAGCACTGAAGCTTTCTTT.

The CDR3 sequence: CASSQGAASGNTIYF. DNA of the CDR3: TGTGCCAGCAGCCAGGGGGCAGCCTCTGGAAACACCATATATTTT. V and J are TRBV9 and TRBJ1-3, with 8 positions matching TRBD1. The CDR3 consists of 15 residues. From germline, CDR1 is SGDLS and CDR2 YYNGEE. Trimming cost V 4 bases and J 0 bases; bases outside gene matches: 3.

This chain joins TRBV24-1 and TRBJ2-1, with TRBD2 as a possible D gene (6 bases). The V end was cut by 4 bases, the J end by 3 bases, with 12 bases between. The CDR3 runs to 15 residues. Germline V CDR1 and CDR2: KGHDR, SFDVKD. CDR3 nucleotide sequence: TGTGCCACCAGTGACCTCGGAGGGCGCTACAATGAGCAGTTCTTC. Translation gives CATSDLGGRYNEQFF.

J is TRBJ1-2 and V is TRBV24-1; 8 bases fit TRBD1. The germline V gene encodes CDR1 KGHDR and CDR2 SFDVKD. J lost 5 bases, V lost 4 bases, and 8 bases had no gene match. CDR3 length: 15 residues. The CDR3, as DNA: TGTGCCACCAGTGAAGCACAGGGGGTGGAATATGGCTACACCTTC. Protein product: CATSEAQGVEYGYTF.

This clone has only a few counts. The chain links TRBV6-6 to TRBJ2-7; 7 bases align to TRBD1. The germline V gene has CDR1 MNHNY and CDR2 SVGAGI (reference sequence). V dropped 5 bases and J dropped 0; count of bases not matched to a gene: 4. The CDR3 has 14 residues. For the CDR3, the DNA is TGTGCCAGCAGTCCGACAGGGTCCTCCTACGAGCAGTACTTC. This gives the protein CASSPTGSSYEQYF.

Notes on this clone: The same CDR3 also results from other DNA sequences found in this sample. The CDR3: CASSLGGGYEQYF. Written as DNA, the CDR3 is TGTGCCAGCAGCTTAGGAGGGGGCTACGAGCAGTACTTC. This chain uses TRBV11-3 with TRBJ2-7; weak D call: TRBD1 (6 bases). Trimming took off 1 base at V and 3 bases at J, with 7 bases between the two ends. Looked up from germline, CDR1 is SGHNT and CDR2 is YENEEA. This CDR3 region has 13 residues.